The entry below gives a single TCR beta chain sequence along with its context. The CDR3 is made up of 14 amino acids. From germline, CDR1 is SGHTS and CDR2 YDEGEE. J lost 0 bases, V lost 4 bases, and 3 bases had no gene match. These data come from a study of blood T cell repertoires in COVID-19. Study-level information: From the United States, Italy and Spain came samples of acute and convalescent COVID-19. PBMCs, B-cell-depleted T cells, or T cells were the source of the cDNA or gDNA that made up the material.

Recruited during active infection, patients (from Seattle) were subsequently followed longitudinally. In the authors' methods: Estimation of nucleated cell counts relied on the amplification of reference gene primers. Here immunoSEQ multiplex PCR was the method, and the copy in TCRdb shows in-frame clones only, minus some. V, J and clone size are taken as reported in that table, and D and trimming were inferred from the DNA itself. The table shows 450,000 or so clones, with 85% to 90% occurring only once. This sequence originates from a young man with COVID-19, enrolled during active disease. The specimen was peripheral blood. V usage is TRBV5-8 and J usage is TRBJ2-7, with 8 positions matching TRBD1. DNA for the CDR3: TGTGCCAGCAGCCTGACAGGGGACTCCTACGAGCAGTACTTC. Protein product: CASSLTGDSYEQYF. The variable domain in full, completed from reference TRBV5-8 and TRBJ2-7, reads EAGVTQSPTHLIKTRGQQATLRCSPISGHTSVYWYQQALGLGLQFLLWYDEGEERNRGNFPPRFSGRQFPNYSSELNVNALELEDSALYLCASSLTGDSYEQYFGPGTRLTVT.